The T cell receptor beta chain described here comes from a study of CD8+ T cells in alopecia areata. Across the study: Oral tofacitinib, 5 to 10 mg twice daily, was given in an open-label trial. Study results and caveats: TCR sharing was clearer in mice than between patients, perhaps partly owing to patient HLA diversity.

This CDR3 has 14 residues. V was clipped by 5 bases and J by 4 bases; unmatched bases: 6. CDR1 GTSNPN and CDR2 SVGIG come from the germline V gene (reference sequence). Sequencing relied on a cDNA template that was reverse transcribed from extracted RNA. Clones were sequenced by immunoSEQ multiplex PCR, and TCRdb holds only the in-frame ones, with some missing. The sample shows about 91,000 clones, roughly two fifths of them seen only once. Turning to this clone: No antigen is known for it.

The material sequenced was CD4+ T cells sorted from blood. The chain links TRBV30 to TRBJ2-2; the match to TRBD1 covers 8 bases. The origin of this receptor is a human donor with alopecia areata. CDR3 sequence reads: CAWEDRAGTGELFF. The CDR3 region has the DNA TGTGCCTGGGAGGACAGGGCGGGCACCGGGGAGCTGTTTTTT.